The clone carrying this T cell receptor beta chain was counted between two and nine times. The data were taken from a study of T-cell reconstitution after alpha-beta-depleted transplantation in children. The CDR3 has 14 residues. The trim removed 5 bases at V and 6 bases at J, leaving 5 bases unmatched. A library of TCRbeta sequences, prepared with unique molecular identifiers, was generated. TCRdb processed the PCR reads anew with MiXCR; each CDR3 protein has one entry. The repertoire holds approximately 520,000 distinct CDR3 sequences, with approximately 30% as singletons. The rearrangement joins TRBV12-3 or TRBV12-4 to TRBJ2-4, with TRBD1 matching over 9 bases. Here the sequenced sample was PBMCs from the stem cell graft donor, taken from the stem cell graft. The clonotype comes from a human donor who donated a stem cell graft to a child with aplastic anemia. Here the CDR3 reads CASSGDRDGNIQYF. In DNA, the CDR3 is TGTGCCAGCAGTGGGGACAGGGACGGAAACATTCAGTACTTC.